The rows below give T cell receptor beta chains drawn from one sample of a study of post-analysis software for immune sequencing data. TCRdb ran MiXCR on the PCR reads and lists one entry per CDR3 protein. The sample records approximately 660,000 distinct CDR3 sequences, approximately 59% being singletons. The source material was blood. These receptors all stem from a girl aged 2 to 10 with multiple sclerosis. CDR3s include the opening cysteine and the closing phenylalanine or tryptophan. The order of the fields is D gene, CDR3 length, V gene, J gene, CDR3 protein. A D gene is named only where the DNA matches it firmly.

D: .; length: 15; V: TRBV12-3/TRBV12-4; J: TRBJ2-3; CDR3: CASSLLESSTDTQYF
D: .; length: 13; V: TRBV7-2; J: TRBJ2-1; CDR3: CASSLRGPNEQFF
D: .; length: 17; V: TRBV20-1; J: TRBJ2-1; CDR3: CGAREEGLAKSGNEQFF
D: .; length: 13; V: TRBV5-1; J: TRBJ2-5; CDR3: CASSRRGSETQYF
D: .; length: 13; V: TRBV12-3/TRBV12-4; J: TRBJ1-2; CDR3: CASSSSYLYGYTF
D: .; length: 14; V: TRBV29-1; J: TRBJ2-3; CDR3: CSVEEDYPTDTQYF
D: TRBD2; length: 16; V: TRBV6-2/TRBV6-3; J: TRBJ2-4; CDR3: CASTGPGGLAKNIQYF
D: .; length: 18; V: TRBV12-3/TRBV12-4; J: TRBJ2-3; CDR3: CASSLEGRSVLSADTQYF
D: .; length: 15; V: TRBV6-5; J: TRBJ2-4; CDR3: CASSYSTGTGNIQYF
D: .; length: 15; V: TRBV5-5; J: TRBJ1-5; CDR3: CASSPIAGAFQPQHF
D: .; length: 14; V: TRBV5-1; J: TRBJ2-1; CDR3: CASSQLGGANEQFF
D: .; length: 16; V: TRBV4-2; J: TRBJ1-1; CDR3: CASSHLRGGMNTEAFF
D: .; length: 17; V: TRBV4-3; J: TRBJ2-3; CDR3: CASSQEVAPHSTDTQYF
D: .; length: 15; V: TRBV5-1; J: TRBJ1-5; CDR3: CASSLSGTPNQPQHF
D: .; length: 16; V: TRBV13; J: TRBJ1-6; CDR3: CASSLGADPADSPLHF
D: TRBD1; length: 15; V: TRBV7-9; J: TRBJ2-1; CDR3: CASRPPGQAYNEQFF
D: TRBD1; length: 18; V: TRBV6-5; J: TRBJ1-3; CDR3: CASSYPGTGGLSGNTIYF
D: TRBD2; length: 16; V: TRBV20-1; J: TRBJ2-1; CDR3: CSAPGLAGGFYNEQFF